This T cell receptor (beta chain) was sequenced during a study of vaccination effects on CD4 cells after COVID-19. V was clipped by 0 bases and J by 3 bases, with 9 bases between them. Per germline, CDR1 MNHEY and CDR2 SMNVEV (reference sequence). The CDR3 is made up of 15 amino acids. ViraFEST used viral peptide pools to expand antigen-specific CD4+ T cells before sequencing. Following 10 days of culture, CD4+ T cells were isolated. BNT162b2 vaccine or mRNA-1273 vaccine was given to participants in two doses. In the vaccine recipients, nucleocapsid antibodies were negative and there was no prior SARS-CoV-2 infection. Peptides at roughly 10 ug/ml and IL-2 at 10 IU/ml were added to a few million PBMC per well. Sequencing used immunoSEQ multiplex PCR; TCRdb keeps in-frame clones, though not all of them. The data contain about 22,000 clones, 72% of them singletons. There are a few counts of this clone. Its antigen is still unknown.

Sample: CD4+ T cells from PBMCs cultured with HCoV-NL63 spike peptides, taken after COVID-19 vaccination. The chain joins TRBV27 to TRBJ2-1; D remains ambiguous. The source is a human donor who received a COVID-19 vaccine. In DNA form, the CDR3 reads TGTGCCAGCAGTTTATCTGAGGTAGGCTACAATGAGCAGTTCTTC. Its protein is CASSLSEVGYNEQFF.